This TCR beta chain was retrieved from a study of human T cells and chemical hapten exposure. Overall study context: Per-sample TCR yield variation was attributed mainly to small pooled library volume differences.

Germline V gene sequence: CDR1 ENHRY, CDR2 SYGVKD. Trimming removed 0 bases from V and 8 bases from J, with 13 bases in between. The CDR3 runs to 15 residues. Noted time point: pre-sensitization, week 0. Treatment denoted: therapeutic diphenylcyclopropenone sensitization with weekly scalp DPC. MiXCR was run by TCRdb on the RACE reads, yielding one entry per CDR3 protein. The repertoire has more than 85,000 distinct CDR3 sequences, approximately 9% of them found once; the top ten carry 2.6%. The material sequenced was whole blood, taken in connection with sensitization to the hapten diphenylcyclopropenone (DPC). The sequence was obtained from a man aged 40-50 years with alopecia areata. Some clones in this sample may be carry-over from other donors' samples. V and J are TRBV10-3 and TRBJ2-2; D is unresolved. This CDR3 is CAISESVKDGGELFF. In DNA, the CDR3 is TGTGCCATCAGTGAGTCGGTAAAGGACGGTGGGGAGCTGTTTTTT.